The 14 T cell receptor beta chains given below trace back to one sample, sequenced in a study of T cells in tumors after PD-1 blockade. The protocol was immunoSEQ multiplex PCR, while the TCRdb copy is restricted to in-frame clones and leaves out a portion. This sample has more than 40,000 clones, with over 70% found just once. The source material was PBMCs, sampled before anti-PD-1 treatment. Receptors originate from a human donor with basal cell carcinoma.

This CDR3 is CASSQGTPRGSGANVLTF. The DNA of the CDR3 is TGCGCCAGCAGCCAAGGGACACCCAGAGGCTCTGGGGCCAACGTCCTGACTTTC. The genes are TRBV4-1 and TRBJ2-6, with a weak D call TRBD1 (5 bases). V lost 1 base, J lost 0 bases, and 13 bases lay in between. The CDR3 totals 18 residues. Germline V gives CDR1 MGHRA, CDR2 YSYEKL.

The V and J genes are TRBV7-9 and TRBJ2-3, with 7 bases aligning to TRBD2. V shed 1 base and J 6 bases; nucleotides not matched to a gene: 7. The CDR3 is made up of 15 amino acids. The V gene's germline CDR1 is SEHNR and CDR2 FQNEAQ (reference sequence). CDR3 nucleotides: TGTGCCAGCAGCTTAGGAGCGGGGCGGCTGGATACGCAGTATTTT. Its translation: CASSLGAGRLDTQYF.

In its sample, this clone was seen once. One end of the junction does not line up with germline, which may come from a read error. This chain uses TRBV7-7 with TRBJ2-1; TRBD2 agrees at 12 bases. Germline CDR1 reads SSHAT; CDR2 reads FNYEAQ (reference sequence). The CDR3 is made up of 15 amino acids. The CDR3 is CASSLASGGANEQFF. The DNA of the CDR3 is TGTGCTAGCAGCTTAGCTAGCGGGGGGGCCAATGAGCAGTTCTTC.

CDR3 in DNA: TGTGCCAGCAGCTCGTTACAAACAGGGAGGAGTGAAAAACTGTTTTTT. Translating it yields CASSSLQTGRSEKLFF. V gene TRBV7-9 combines with J gene TRBJ1-4; a possible D gene is TRBD1 (6 bases). Trimming left V 4 bases short and J 7 bases short, with 19 bases between. CDR1 and CDR2 (germline): SEHNR, FQNEAQ (reference sequence). There are 16 residues in the CDR3.

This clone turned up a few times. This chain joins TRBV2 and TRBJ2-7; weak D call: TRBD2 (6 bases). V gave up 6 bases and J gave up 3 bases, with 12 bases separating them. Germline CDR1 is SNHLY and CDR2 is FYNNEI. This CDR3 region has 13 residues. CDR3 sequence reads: CASRRQGGYEQYF. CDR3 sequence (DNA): TGTGCCAGCAGGAGGCAGGGAGGCTACGAGCAGTACTTC.

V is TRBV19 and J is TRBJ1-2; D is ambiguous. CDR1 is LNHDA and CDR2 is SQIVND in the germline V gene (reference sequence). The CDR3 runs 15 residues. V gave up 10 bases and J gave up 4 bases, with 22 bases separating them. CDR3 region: CATAPAVGGGYGYTF. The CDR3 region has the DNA TGTGCCACGGCCCCGGCGGTTGGCGGTGGCTATGGCTACACCTTC. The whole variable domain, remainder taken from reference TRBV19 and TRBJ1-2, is DGGITQSPKYLFRKEGQNVTLSCEQNLNHDAMYWYRQDPGQGLRLIYYSQIVNDFQKGDIAEGYSVSREKKESFPLTVTSAQKNPTAFYLCATAPAVGGGYGYTFGSGTRLTVV.

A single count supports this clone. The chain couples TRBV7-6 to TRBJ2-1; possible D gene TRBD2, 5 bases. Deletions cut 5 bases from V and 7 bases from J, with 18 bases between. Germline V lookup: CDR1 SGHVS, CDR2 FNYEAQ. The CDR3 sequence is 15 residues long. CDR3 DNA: TGTGCCAGCAGCCCCCAGAGGGATCGTCCTAATGAGCAGTTCTTC. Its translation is CASSPQRDRPNEQFF.

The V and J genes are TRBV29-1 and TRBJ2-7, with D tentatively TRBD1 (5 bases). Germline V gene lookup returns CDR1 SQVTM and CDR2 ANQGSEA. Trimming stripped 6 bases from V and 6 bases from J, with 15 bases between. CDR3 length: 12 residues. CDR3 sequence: CSVMVGLSEQYF. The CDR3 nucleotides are TGCAGCGTGATGGTGGGGCTGAGCGAGCAGTACTTC.

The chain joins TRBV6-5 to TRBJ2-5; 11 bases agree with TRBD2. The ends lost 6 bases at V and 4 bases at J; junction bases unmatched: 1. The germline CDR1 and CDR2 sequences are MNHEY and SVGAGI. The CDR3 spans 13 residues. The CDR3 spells CASSGTSGETQYF. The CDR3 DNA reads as TGTGCCAGCAGCGGGACTAGCGGAGAGACCCAGTACTTC.

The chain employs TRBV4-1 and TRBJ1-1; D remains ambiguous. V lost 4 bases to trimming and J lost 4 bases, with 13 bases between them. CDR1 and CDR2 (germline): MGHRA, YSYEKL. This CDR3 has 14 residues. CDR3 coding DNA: TGCGCCAGCAGCCCCCCTGGCGGCTTCACTGAAGCTTTCTTT. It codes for CASSPPGGFTEAFF.

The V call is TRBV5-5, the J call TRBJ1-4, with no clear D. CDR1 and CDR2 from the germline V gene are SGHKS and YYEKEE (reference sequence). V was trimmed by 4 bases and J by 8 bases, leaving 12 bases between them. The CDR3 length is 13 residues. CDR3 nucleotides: TGTGCCAGCAGCATGCGAGGCGTGGAAAAACTGTTTTTT. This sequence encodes CASSMRGVEKLFF.

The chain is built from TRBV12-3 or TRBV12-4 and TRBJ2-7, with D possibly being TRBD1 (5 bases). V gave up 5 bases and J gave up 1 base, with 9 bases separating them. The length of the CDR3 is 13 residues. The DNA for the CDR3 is TGTGCCAGCAGTCGACAGCGATCCTACGAGCAGTACTTC. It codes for CASSRQRSYEQYF.

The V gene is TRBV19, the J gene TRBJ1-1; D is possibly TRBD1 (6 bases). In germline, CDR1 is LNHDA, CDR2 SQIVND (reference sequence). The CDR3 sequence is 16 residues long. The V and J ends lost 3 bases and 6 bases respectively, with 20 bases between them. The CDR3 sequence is CASSMAQGRGRSEAFF. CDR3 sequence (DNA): TGTGCCAGTAGTATGGCCCAAGGCAGGGGTAGGTCTGAAGCTTTCTTT.

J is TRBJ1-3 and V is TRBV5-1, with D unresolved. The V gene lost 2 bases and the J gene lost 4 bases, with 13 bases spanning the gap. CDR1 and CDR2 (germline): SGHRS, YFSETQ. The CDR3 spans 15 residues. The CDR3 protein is CASSLNGGQGNTIYF. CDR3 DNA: TGCGCCAGCAGCTTAAATGGAGGGCAAGGAAACACCATATATTTT.